This T cell receptor (beta chain) was sequenced during a study of cytomegalovirus exposure and HLA in healthy donors (dated by TCRdb to 2016 to 2017). Study-level background: In an earlier analysis of 587 of the donors, 250 to 350 Gb of sequence data and 90 million to 120 million unique TCR beta sequences from about 179 million T cells were reported. An early release that covered more than 550 HLA-typed donors contained 250 to 350 gigabases of sequencing data and tens of millions of unique TCR sequences. Among the roughly 400 genotyped donors, about 83% belonged to the genetic ancestry cluster associated with self-reported Caucasian donors. The study aimed to test whether signatures of past pathogen exposure could be identified by cataloging public T cell receptors. The T cell repertoires of 700 or so subjects were profiled by immunosequencing and related to cytomegalovirus serostatus. In addition to the first cohort of 666 subjects, a separate validation cohort of 130 or so different subjects was used. The study combined high-throughput TCR immunosequencing, statistical association of individual TCRs with disease status, and machine learning to predict cytomegalovirus infection status. A later analysis re-examined previously published TCR beta repertoires from about 700 donors and added high-resolution HLA genotyping to investigate patterns of TCR occurrence. Rather than using new phenotypic data, the later analysis identified candidate immune exposures from TCR beta sequences and from how often those sequences occurred across donors. An earlier analysis of 587 of the donors used high-throughput TCR beta sequencing to judge whether each TCR beta V gene segment behaved as functional or pseudogenic. Alongside the repertoire data, information on donor age, sex, ethnicity and CMV serostatus was compiled. In a later genetic analysis, genome-wide SNP genotypes for about three fifths of the roughly 670 donors were used, and that subset was treated as a discovery cohort. Every repertoire in the discovery cohort had been generated on one and the same sequencing platform. Class I and class II HLA loci were covered by the typing at four-digit resolution. Typing coverage differed by locus: A, B, C, DRB1 and DQB1 were typed in roughly 629-630 donors, DQA1 in 500 to 550, DPA1 in 600 to 610, and DPB1 in 472. Because of strong linkage in the cohort, a handful of DR-DQ haplotypes were treated as single units for association and clustering. Across 300 to 500 genotyped donors of the cohort, an average of roughly 250,000 unique TCR beta nucleotide sequences per donor were sequenced, and 15% to 20% of those sequences were non-productive.

Libraries were constructed by the immunoSEQ multiplex PCR assay. The multiplex PCR relied on a mix of 60 forward primers for TCR Vbeta segments and 13 reverse primers for TCR Jbeta segments. Amplification of the CDR3 region of rearranged TCR beta genes was performed with a multiplex PCR assay on genomic DNA. On the Illumina HiSeq System, the amplified TCR beta libraries were sequenced as 87-base-pair reads. The authors' pipeline ran thus. Across the 670 or so repertoires, a later analysis counted roughly 77 million unique TCR beta chains, roughly 11 million of which were shared by at least two donors. Raw reads were error-corrected and collapsed into unique sequences by a nearest-neighbor algorithm in which closely related sequences were merged to remove PCR and sequencing errors. To assign V, D and J gene segments, CDR3 sequences were aligned to IMGT reference sequences. For a sequence to be retained, a match of at least six nucleotides to both a V gene segment and a J gene segment was required. A rearrangement was called productive if the CDR3 had no stop codons and remained in frame with V and J, and every other rearrangement was called non-productive. CDR3 was defined by IMGT convention, running from the second conserved V-encoded cysteine to the conserved J-encoded phenylalanine. The earlier analysis of 587 of the donors excluded any sequence lacking an unambiguous match to a single V gene segment. An earlier analysis of a few hundred of the donors classified V segments as functional when productive rearrangements were above 56.7% and as segregating when the standard deviation between donors was above 5%. To diagnose cytomegalovirus status from the catalog of TCR beta chain sequences, a statistical classification framework was built. A later analysis assigned V and J genes by comparing TCR nucleotide sequences with IMGT/GENE-DB human TR gene sequences. In a later analysis, CDR3 sequences and most-parsimonious VDJ recombination scenarios were assigned using the TCRdist pipeline. In a later analysis, each TCR beta chain was defined by its CDR3 amino acid sequence together with its V-gene family, and reads lacking a unique V-gene family were excluded. To address suspected cross-contamination and a sequencing artifact, a later analysis removed approximately 600 highly shared, low-generation-probability nucleotide sequences. For each public chain, a later analysis derived a clonal expansion index from normalized ranks of inferred template counts within each repertoire. In a later analysis, generation probabilities were computed with a VDJ recombination model fitted to out-of-frame rearrangements, and the resulting probabilities were checked against IGoR. Hypergeometric tests were used in a later analysis to score TCR-TCR, TCR-HLA and TCR-CMV co-occurrence, with a repertoire-size bias correction applied to the TCR pairs. False discovery rates were estimated in a later analysis by permuting HLA or CMV assignments 20 times. In a later analysis, co-occurring TCRs were grouped using DBSCAN, and TCRdist sequence similarity was added for clustering within HLA-allele-positive subsets. Repertoires with fewer than 30,000 or more than 120,000 public chains, plus five repertoires with anomalous nucleotide sharing, were excluded from co-occurrence clustering. TCRdb retrieved this table from immuneACCESS and kept in-frame rearrangements only. Not all clones are present; in checked studies, unresolved V genes account for under half, and no reason is known for the remainder. That table is the source of V, J and clone size, and D and trimming were worked out from the DNA. This sample lists about 140,000 clones; over 75% were detected once. Jointly, the top ten make up less than 3.5% of the sample.

Reading from cysteine to phenylalanine, the CDR3 counts 14 amino acids. The sequence is cut down to CDR3 DNA, 42 bases in frame from base 1. Between the V and J ends, shortened by 4 bases and 4 bases respectively, the junction contains 11 bases. Based on the germline V gene, the CDR1 and CDR2 sequences are MNHNS and SASEGT. Beyond this particular receptor, the publication reports: A few of the identified cytomegalovirus-associated TCR beta chains were confirmed in vitro to be specific for cytomegalovirus antigens. In the study, about 150 TCR beta chains were listed as associated with cytomegalovirus. A further reported finding was that TCR beta sequences accurately predicted the HLA-A and HLA-B alleles for most subjects in the first cohort. Assigning TCR associations to individual alleles was difficult when HLA alleles, especially DR and DQ, strongly co-occurred. In a later analysis, the rate of TCR association differed among HLA loci, with DRB1 alleles having the most associated TCRs and HLA-C alleles having the fewest. V-gene and J-gene trimming of TCR beta chains was associated with a missense DCLRE1C variant in a later genetic analysis, and the association was replicated in an independent cohort. Because some donors lacked HLA typing at each locus, the association tests relied only on the typed subset. A later analysis associated roughly 17,000 TCR beta sequences with specific HLA alleles at a false discovery rate of 0.05. The presence/absence analyses assumed that sequencing depth was roughly uniform across donors, and that assumption may not be true. CMV serostatus was the only immune exposure information available for the cohort. Compared with the roughly 670-donor mean, donors in an Asian-associated ancestry cluster had fewer N-insertions in productive TCRs, according to a later genetic analysis. Linkage disequilibrium might explain the correlated functional status among segregating V segments, but an unknown experimental factor could not be excluded. A cluster of highly shared sequence variants was judged likely to be a technical artifact of the sequencing pipeline. Most TCR sequences were seen in very few donors, while some public TCRs were found in many individuals. In a later analysis, most CMV-associated TCR beta chains were found to appear HLA-restricted, with HLA associations seemingly driven largely by CMV exposure. About 17 rarely observed V segments, including chromosome 9 orphons, were excluded from the earlier analysis of several hundred of the donors because counts were too low. This cohort had only TCR beta chains sequenced, and the lack of alpha or paired-chain data limited which features could be detected. Several of the top co-occurrence clusters appeared to be linked to parvovirus B19, influenza, CMV and Epstein-Barr virus, according to a later analysis. Compared with equally common non-associated chains, HLA-associated TCR beta chains in a later analysis were more clonally expanded and had lower generation probabilities. Because the 87-base-pair reads could not distinguish some IMGT-functional V segments, including TRBV6-2 and TRBV6-3, those segments were excluded. In an earlier analysis of 587 of the donors, most TCR beta V segments were observed in productive rearrangements about 87% or about 30% of the time, broadly matching IMGT annotations. It was suggested by the authors that the approach could potentially be generalized to other disease states and immunological phenotypes. The classifier was reported to diagnose cytomegalovirus status with high specificity and sensitivity in both the original cohort and the validation cohort.

Concerning this clone itself: There is no known antigen for this receptor. Base quality data are lacking; no much larger clone is found one base away.

The cohort was made up of 500 to 800 healthy bone marrow donors. All cohort members were sampled while nominally healthy, although unrecorded immune exposures were likely present. The donor was CMV seronegative and belonged to the group of 350 to 400 seronegative cohort members. A peripheral blood sample was provided by each donor, and peripheral blood mononuclear cells were used for TCR beta sequencing. The Qiagen DNeasy Blood Extraction Kit was used to extract genomic DNA from the blood cell samples. The sequencing input was PBMCs. The rearranged chain carries TRBV6-1 and TRBJ1-3; TRBD1 is possibly the D segment (5 matching bases). The receptor comes from a woman aged 30 to 39 in good health and CMV-seronegative. In nucleotides, the sequence is TGTGCCAGCAGTGTTAGGGGTTCAGGAAACACCATATATTTT. The encoded protein is CASSVRGSGNTIYF.